These 5 T cell receptor beta chains were sequenced from one sample in a study of cytomegalovirus exposure and HLA in healthy donors. Measured with immunoSEQ multiplex PCR; TCRdb has only the in-frame clones, and not every one. The sample records roughly 60,000 clones, 90% to 97% being singletons. The sequenced sample consisted of PBMCs. The receptors here all came from a man aged 18 to 29 in good health and CMV-seronegative.

This sequence joins TRBV9 and TRBJ1-3; a weak D match, TRBD1 (6 bases). This CDR3 contains 16 residues. CDR1 is SGDLS and CDR2 is YYNGEE in the germline V gene. The germline V and J ends were trimmed by 2 bases and 0 bases, with 12 bases remaining between them. CDR3 sequence reads: CASSVRADSSGNTIYF. Here the CDR3 DNA reads TGTGCCAGCAGCGTCCGAGCGGACAGCTCTGGAAACACCATATATTTT.

V and J are TRBV7-9 and TRBJ1-6, with 11 bases lining up with TRBD1. The CDR3 covers 14 residues. Germline values: CDR1 SEHNR, CDR2 FQNEAQ (reference sequence). Trimming took 5 bases from V and 8 from J; bases not matched to a gene: 2. The chain's CDR3 is CASSGTGGDSPLHF. The CDR3 nucleotides are TGTGCCAGCAGCGGGACAGGGGGGGATTCACCCCTCCACTTT.

As for this clone: At one boundary the junction diverges from the germline segment, which might be a read error. The chain couples TRBV7-7 to TRBJ2-1, with no clear D. The CDR3 sequence is 13 residues long. Germline V gene lookup returns CDR1 SSHAT and CDR2 FNYEAQ (reference sequence). In nucleotides, the CDR3 is TGTGCTAGCAGCTTGGCTAACAGTGATGAGCAGTTCTTC. This codes for CASSLANSDEQFF.

This chain joins TRBV10-3 and TRBJ2-7; unclear D gene. The CDR3 totals 14 residues. The germline gives CDR1 ENHRY, CDR2 SYGVKD. V shed 4 bases and J shed 3 bases, with 13 bases lying between them. The CDR3 protein is CAISGKTRDYEQYF. The CDR3 region has the DNA TGTGCCATCAGTGGGAAGACAAGAGACTACGAGCAGTACTTC.

This chain joins TRBV4-2 and TRBJ2-1; D is unclear. The ends were cut back, 2 bases at V and 5 bases at J, with 16 bases in the middle. Germline CDR1 reads LGHNA; CDR2 reads YNFKEQ. The CDR3 consists of 16 residues. CDR3 bases: TGTGCCAGCAGCCAACTTAACGTCGTACGGGACAATGAGCAGTTCTTC. Translation gives CASSQLNVVRDNEQFF.